The next 8 T cell receptor delta chains were all read from a single sample in a study of γδ T cells in repeated Plasmodium falciparum infection. TCRdb processed the multiplex PCR reads again with the CATT caller. Here the sample spans over 90,000 delta-chain clones, 0.85% to 1% being singletons. Bulk repertoires came from Vgamma9/Vdelta2+ or Vdelta2-negative gammadelta T cells flow-sorted from PBMC. Sequenced: gamma-delta T cells from blood. The receptors were sampled from a pool of human donors (malaria-infected and uninfected, not separated).

This clone was counted a few times. This may arise from a read error, as a much more abundant clone is one base away. The V and J genes are TRDV2 and TRDJ1; TRDD3 matches at 10 bases. No J gene is reported in TCRdb; it was inferred here by comparing the DNA with germline. Germline V gene sequence: CDR1 GEAIGNYY, CDR2 EKD. V trimming: 3 bases; J trimming: 2 bases; junction bases outside the gene matches: 17. The CDR3 has 19 residues. The CDR3 DNA sequence: TGTGCCTGTGACTCCTTCCTCCTCTCCTCACTGGGGGATACCGATAAACTCATCTTT. Its protein is CACDSFLLSSLGDTDKLIF.

Regarding this clone: Given a far larger clone just one base away, this is likely a sequencing read error. The same CDR3 arises from other DNA sequences in this sample as well. V usage is TRDV1 and J usage is TRDJ1, with 8 positions matching TRDD3. The CDR3 consists of 19 residues. The germline gives CDR1 TSWWSYY, CDR2 QGS. The CDR3 is CALGKNPGDKMGRTDKLIF. The CDR3 DNA is TGTGCTCTTGGGAAAAATCCGGGGGATAAAATGGGAAGAACCGACAAACTCATCTTT.

This clone has only a few counts. TCRdb attributes to this sequence the protein of a much larger clone, which differs from the DNA translation at residue 16; a read error is likely, and the protein displayed is translated from the DNA. The V gene is TRDV2; the J gene was not called; whether TRDD3, the table's D call, matches the DNA was not checked. Germline V CDR1 and CDR2: GEAIGNYY, EKD. The CDR3 is 17 residues long. The DNA of the CDR3 is TGTGCCTGTGACACCGTGACTGGGGGCCCACCCACCGATAAACTCACCTTT. It translates to CACDTVTGGPPTDKLTF.

This clone was detected many times. The mismatch at residue 12 between this DNA's translation and the TCRdb protein of a much larger clone likely reflects a read error; the protein shown is translated from the DNA. DNA of the CDR3: TGTGCCTGTGACACTCCTTGGACTGGGGGCCCCCGCCCCACCGATAAACTCATCTTT. Its protein product is CACDTPWTGGPRPTDKLIF. The chain couples TRDV2 to TRDJ1, with TRDD3 matching over 8 bases. The J gene is absent in TCRdb and was assigned here via DNA matching to germline. The V segment lost 1 base and the J segment 1 base; nucleotides outside the gene matches: 16. The CDR3 is 19 residues long. Looked up from germline, CDR1 is GEAIGNYY and CDR2 is EKD.

Only a few counts were recorded for this clone. This chain joins TRDV1 and TRDJ1; the D is unclear. CDR3 length: 19 amino acids. Germline CDR1 TSWWSYY, CDR2 QGS. The germline V and J ends were trimmed by 0 bases and 3 bases, with 23 bases remaining between them. The CDR3 here is CALGELPNQLSLSSDKLIF. CDR3 DNA: TGTGCTCTTGGGGAACTACCTAATCAGCTCTCTTTAAGCTCCGATAAACTCATCTTT.

Worth noting for this clone: A read error likely explains this, since a far larger clone differs by one base. The same CDR3 also results from other DNA sequences found in this sample. The J gene was not called, though the V gene is TRDV1. The CDR3 has 14 amino acids. Per the germline V gene, CDR1 is TSWWSYY and CDR2 is QGS. The CDR3 sequence is CALDAQGYTDKLIF. The CDR3 bases are TGTGCTCTTGACGCTCAAGGGTACACCGATAAGCTCATCTTT.

This clone counts as medium-sized. The chain combines TRDV2 with TRDJ1, with TRDD3 matching 13 bases. CDR3 length: 16 amino acids. In germline, CDR1 is GEAIGNYY, CDR2 EKD. The V and J ends lost 3 bases and 0 bases, in that order; junction bases with no gene match: 3. The CDR3 nucleotides are TGTGCCTGTGACGTACTGGGGGATACGGACACCGATAAACTCATCTTT. Encoded protein: CACDVLGDTDTDKLIF.

At least ten counts were recorded for this clone. TCRdb shows a much larger clone's protein in place of this DNA's translation, and the two differ at residue 16, likely through a read error; the protein shown is translated from the DNA. V usage is TRDV1 and J usage is TRDJ1; weak D call: TRDD2 (6 bases). TCRdb is silent on the J gene; assignment here came from matching the DNA to germline. The CDR3 is 19 amino acids. From germline, CDR1 is TSWWSYY and CDR2 QGS. CDR3 sequence: CALGSSFPGHPAHTDRLIF. CDR3 DNA: TGTGCTCTTGGATCTTCCTTCCCCGGTCATCCCGCCCACACCGATAGACTCATCTTT.